The 14 T cell receptor beta chains listed next were all sequenced from one sample in a study of CD8+ T cells in alopecia areata. Isolated RNA was reverse transcribed into cDNA used as the sequencing template. Assay: immunoSEQ multiplex PCR; the TCRdb copy retains only in-frame clones and omits some. Altogether about 150,000 clones are present, less than 65% being singletons, with the ten largest covering less than 20%. Source: CD8+ T cells sorted from blood, taken at week 0. These receptors originate from a human donor with alopecia areata.

The chain combines TRBV25-1 with TRBJ1-2, with D possibly matching TRBD1 (5 bases). Germline CDR1 reads MGHDK; CDR2 reads SYGVNS. V was shortened by 4 bases and J by 4 bases, with 19 bases between the two germline ends. The CDR3 loop spans 16 amino acids. The chain's CDR3 is CASSVTLQGIAYGYTF. The DNA of the CDR3 is TGTGCCAGCAGTGTAACCCTGCAGGGTATCGCCTATGGCTACACCTTC.

This chain links TRBV15 with TRBJ2-4; D remains ambiguous. Germline V gives CDR1 LNHNV, CDR2 YYDKDF (reference sequence). V was shortened by 5 bases and J by 4 bases, with 6 bases between the two germline ends. This CDR3 has 12 residues. The CDR3 loop is CATSDRKNIQYF. CDR3 sequence (DNA): TGTGCCACCAGCGACCGAAAAAACATTCAGTACTTC.

The chain joins TRBV28 to TRBJ1-1, with D unclear. This CDR3 is 14 amino acids long. V was shortened by 3 bases and J by 4 bases, with 12 bases between the two germline ends. CDR1 and CDR2 (germline): MDHEN, SYDVKM. CDR3 sequence: CASSFSTKVTEAFF. CDR3 coding DNA: TGTGCCAGCAGTTTTTCGACGAAGGTCACTGAAGCTTTCTTT. The full variable domain, in which reference TRBV28 and TRBJ1-1 provide the parts outside the CDR3, is DVKVTQSSRYLVKRTGEKVFLECVQDMDHENMFWYRQDPGLGLRLIYFSYDVKMKEKGDIPEGYSVSREKKERFSLILESASTNQTSMYLCASSFSTKVTEAFFGQGTRLTVV.

This clone was seen more than once but under ten times. This chain joins TRBV30 and TRBJ1-1; D uncertain. The CDR3 runs to 13 residues. In germline, CDR1 is GTSNPN, CDR2 SVGIG (reference sequence). V lost 2 bases and J 0 bases, leaving 7 bases between the germline ends. The CDR3 bases are TGTGCCTGGAGTCGGTCGGTGAACACTGAAGCTTTCTTT. As protein: CAWSRSVNTEAFF.

The chain employs TRBV4-3 and TRBJ2-3, with 9 positions matching TRBD1. The V segment lost 1 base and the J segment 1 base; nucleotides outside the gene matches: 6. The CDR3 extends over 17 amino acids. Germline CDR1 is LGHNA and CDR2 is YSLEER. DNA for the CDR3: TGCGCCAGCAGCCAAGCAAGGGACAGGGCACGCACAGATACGCAGTATTTT. Its protein product is CASSQARDRARTDTQYF.

The V gene is TRBV4-3, the J gene TRBJ2-7; TRBD1 matches at 8 bases. The germline gives CDR1 LGHNA, CDR2 YSLEER. V shed 4 bases, J shed 7 bases, and the junction held 9 bases outside the gene matches. This CDR3 is 14 amino acids long. The CDR3 loop reads CASSRDRSSKEQYF. The CDR3 DNA sequence: TGCGCCAGCAGCCGGGACAGGAGCTCGAAAGAGCAGTACTTC.

The V gene is TRBV7-9, the J gene TRBJ2-1, with TRBD2 matching 14 bases. The ends lost 5 bases at V and 7 bases at J; junction bases unmatched: 10. CDR1 and CDR2 from the germline V gene are SEHNR and FQNEAQ (reference sequence). CDR3 size: 17 residues. The CDR3 is CASSRGTSGGLGNEQFF. The CDR3 nucleotides read TGTGCCAGCAGCCGCGGGACTAGCGGGGGTCTGGGAAATGAGCAGTTCTTC.

The rearrangement uses TRBV18 and TRBJ1-4; D is unclear. The CDR3 spans 12 residues. Trimming cost V 3 bases and J 8 bases, with 7 bases left between them. Germline V gene sequence: CDR1 KGHSH, CDR2 LQKENI. CDR3 sequence: CASSPPGEKLFF. In nucleotides, the CDR3 is TGTGCCAGCTCACCTCCCGGGGAAAAACTGTTTTTT. The full variable domain, its missing parts supplied by reference TRBV18 and TRBJ1-4, is NAGVMQNPRHLVRRRGQEARLRCSPMKGHSHVYWYRQLPEEGLKFMVYLQKENIIDESGMPKERFSAEFPKEGPSILRIQQVVRGDSAAYFCASSPPGEKLFFGSGTQLSVL.

Only a few counts were recorded for this clone. The V gene is TRBV2, the J gene TRBJ2-1; 10 nucleotides agree with TRBD2. The CDR3 contains 13 residues. V shed 8 bases, J shed 8 bases, and the junction held 6 bases outside the gene matches. Germline V gene sequence: CDR1 SNHLY, CDR2 FYNNEI. CDR3 sequence: CASWRTSGDEQFF. The DNA of the CDR3 is TGTGCCAGCTGGAGGACTAGCGGCGATGAGCAGTTCTTC.

V usage is TRBV5-1 and J usage is TRBJ2-6; D gene uncertain. The CDR3 runs 15 residues. CDR1 is SGHRS and CDR2 is YFSETQ in the germline V gene. The ends were cut back, 3 bases at V and 0 bases at J, with 7 bases in the middle. CDR3 DNA sequence: TGCGCCAGCAGCTCAGAATTCTCTGGGGCCAACGTCCTGACTTTC. It is translated as CASSSEFSGANVLTF. The complete variable domain, with remaining parts taken from reference TRBV5-1 and TRBJ2-6, reads KAGVTQTPRYLIKTRGQQVTLSCSPISGHRSVSWYQQTPGQGLQFLFEYFSETQRNKGNFPGRFSGRQFSNSRSEMNVSTLELGDSALYLCASSSEFSGANVLTFGAGSRLTVL.

V and J are TRBV27 and TRBJ1-5; D not resolved. Germline V gene sequence: CDR1 MNHEY, CDR2 SMNVEV (reference sequence). The CDR3 has 17 amino acids. The germline V and J ends were trimmed by 2 bases and 2 bases, with 16 bases remaining between them. CDR3 protein: CASSLGAEGNRNQPQHF. The CDR3 DNA is TGTGCCAGCAGTTTAGGTGCGGAGGGAAACCGCAATCAGCCCCAGCATTTT.

Turning to this clone: Additional DNA sequences in this sample encode the identical CDR3. The gene calls are TRBV9 and TRBJ2-3; D gene uncertain. CDR3 size: 15 residues. CDR1 is SGDLS, CDR2 YYNGEE, per germline. V was clipped by 0 bases and J by 0 bases, with 8 bases between them. In DNA form, the CDR3 reads TGTGCCAGCAGCGTAGAGGGCGCTAGCACAGATACGCAGTATTTT. Its translation is CASSVEGASTDTQYF.

This clone has more than one count but fewer than ten. The rearrangement links TRBV30 to TRBJ2-7, with 12 bases identical to TRBD1. The CDR3 extends over 13 amino acids. In germline, CDR1 is GTSNPN, CDR2 SVGIG (reference sequence). The V and J ends lost 4 bases and 5 bases, in that order; junction bases with no gene match: 3. CDR3 sequence: CAWIGTGGNEQYF. CDR3 coding DNA: TGTGCCTGGATCGGGACAGGGGGCAACGAGCAGTACTTC.

By sample share, this clone is medium-sized. The chain recombines TRBV5-5 with TRBJ2-1, with D possibly being TRBD2 (5 bases). CDR1 and CDR2 (germline): SGHKS, YYEKEE (reference sequence). This CDR3 has 16 amino acids. The V gene lost 2 bases and the J gene lost 0 bases, with 12 bases spanning the gap. CDR3 sequence reads: CASSFDGESSYNEQFF. DNA of the CDR3: TGTGCCAGCAGCTTCGATGGGGAGAGCTCCTACAATGAGCAGTTCTTC.